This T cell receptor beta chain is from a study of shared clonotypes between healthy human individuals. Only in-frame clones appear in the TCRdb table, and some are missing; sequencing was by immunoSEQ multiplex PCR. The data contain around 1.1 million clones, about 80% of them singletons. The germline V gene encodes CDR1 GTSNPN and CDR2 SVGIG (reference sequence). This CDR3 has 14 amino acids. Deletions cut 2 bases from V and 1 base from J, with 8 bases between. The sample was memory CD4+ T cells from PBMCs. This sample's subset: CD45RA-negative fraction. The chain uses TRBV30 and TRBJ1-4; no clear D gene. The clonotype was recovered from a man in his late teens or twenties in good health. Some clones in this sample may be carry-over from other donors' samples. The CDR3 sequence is CAWSSSETNEKLFF. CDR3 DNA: TGTGCCTGGAGTTCGTCGGAAACTAATGAAAAACTGTTTTTT.